One and the same sample provided the 32 T cell receptor beta chains below, sequenced in a study of T cell responses to AZD1222 COVID-19 vaccine. Generated by immunoSEQ multiplex PCR, the TCRdb table keeps only in-frame clones and is missing some. The sample has about 120,000 clones, around 93% seen once. The sample consisted of peripheral blood, taken on day 0 of AZD1222 vaccination. The receptors stem from an adult in good health.

The V gene is TRBV7-2, the J gene TRBJ1-3, with 7 bases lining up with TRBD1. The CDR3 consists of 15 residues. Germline V gene lookup returns CDR1 SGHTA and CDR2 FQGNSA. Unmatched junction bases numbered 7, after V lost 8 bases and J lost 0 bases. CDR3 sequence: CASRLTGFSGNTIYF. CDR3 nucleotide sequence: TGTGCCAGCCGACTGACAGGGTTCTCTGGAAACACCATATATTTT.

The chain couples TRBV5-5 to TRBJ1-6; D is unresolved. The CDR3 is 14 amino acids. Between the trimmed V and J ends, which lost 0 bases and 9 bases, there was a span of 10 bases. The V gene's germline CDR1 is SGHKS and CDR2 YYEKEE (reference sequence). CDR3: CASSLEPDGSPLHF. The CDR3, as DNA: TGTGCCAGCAGCTTGGAACCCGACGGTTCACCCCTCCACTTT.

The chain combines TRBV28 with TRBJ1-6; D unclear. This CDR3 contains 16 residues. V lost 4 bases to trimming and J lost 6 bases, with 16 bases between them. The germline CDR1 and CDR2 sequences are MDHEN and SYDVKM. CDR3 nucleotides: TGTGCCAGCAGTTCACCTACGACGGGCGTTAATTCACCCCTCCACTTT. It encodes CASSSPTTGVNSPLHF.

The sample holds one count of this clone. The J gene is TRBJ2-7, the V gene TRBV7-2; D may be TRBD1 (6 bases). The CDR3 extends over 13 amino acids. CDR1 SGHTA and CDR2 FQGNSA come from the germline V gene. With 4 bases removed from V and 5 bases from J, the gap between germline ends came to 12 bases. The CDR3 loop reads CASSWTVGDEQYF. In DNA form, the CDR3 reads TGTGCCAGCAGCTGGACAGTTGGCGACGAGCAGTACTTC.

The chain recombines TRBV19 with TRBJ2-7; 9 bases agree with TRBD1. V lost 3 bases to trimming and J lost 3 bases; unmatched junction nucleotides: 3. Germline values: CDR1 LNHDA, CDR2 SQIVND (reference sequence). This CDR3 contains 14 residues. CDR3 region: CASSIGTGFYEQYF. For the CDR3, the DNA is TGTGCCAGTAGTATTGGGACAGGGTTCTACGAGCAGTACTTC.

This chain joins TRBV7-6 and TRBJ2-7; D is unresolved. Germline assignment: CDR1 SGHVS and CDR2 FNYEAQ. Deletions cut 1 base from V and 2 bases from J, with 9 bases between. The CDR3 length is 14 residues. Here the CDR3 DNA reads TGTGCCAGCAGCTTAGAGGTGGGCCCCTACGAGCAGTACTTC. Amino acid sequence: CASSLEVGPYEQYF.

The chain carries TRBV28 and TRBJ1-2, with 9 bases aligning to TRBD1. Germline CDR1 MDHEN, CDR2 SYDVKM. The CDR3 spans 16 residues. V gave up 1 base and J gave up 3 bases; unmatched junction bases: 6. The CDR3 sequence is CASSLLRGDRDYGYTF. In DNA form, the CDR3 reads TGTGCCAGCAGTTTATTGCGGGGGGACAGGGACTATGGCTACACCTTC.

This chain joins TRBV30 and TRBJ2-2; D may be TRBD2 (6 bases). There are 14 residues in the CDR3. Germline V gene lookup returns CDR1 GTSNPN and CDR2 SVGIG (reference sequence). Trimming removed 8 bases from V and 7 bases from J, with 20 bases in between. CDR3 bases: TGTGCCGGAACCGGGACTCCGGGAGTCGGGGAGCTGTTTTTT. Translating gives CAGTGTPGVGELFF.

V is TRBV5-1 and J is TRBJ2-2, with 9 positions matching TRBD1. Germline trimming cut 3 bases from V and 5 bases from J; bases unmatched to any gene: 5. CDR1 and CDR2 (germline): SGHRS, YFSETQ. The CDR3 sequence is 15 residues long. This chain's CDR3 is CASSYTGGNTGELFF. The CDR3 region has the DNA TGCGCCAGCAGCTATACAGGGGGCAATACCGGGGAGCTGTTTTTT.

This chain uses TRBV28 with TRBJ1-1, with a weak D call TRBD1 (6 bases). V lost 3 bases and J 5 bases, leaving 19 bases between the germline ends. CDR1 is MDHEN, CDR2 SYDVKM, per germline. This CDR3 has 16 amino acids. CDR3 sequence reads: CASSLMRGGSVTEAFF. The DNA for the CDR3 is TGTGCCAGCAGTTTGATGCGAGGGGGATCGGTTACTGAAGCTTTCTTT.

The genes are TRBV9 and TRBJ1-2; possible D gene TRBD1, 5 bases. Trimming took off 4 bases at V and 4 bases at J, with 17 bases between the two ends. The CDR3 runs 15 residues. Germline loops: CDR1 SGDLS, CDR2 YYNGEE. DNA of the CDR3: TGTGCCAGCAGCAAAAACACGGGACCCGGCTATGGCTACACCTTC. It yields the protein CASSKNTGPGYGYTF.

The rearrangement joins TRBV6-6 to TRBJ2-7; D might be TRBD1 (6 bases). This CDR3 is 15 amino acids long. Germline CDR1 and CDR2: MNHNY and SVGAGI (reference sequence). Between the trimmed V and J ends, which lost 2 bases and 1 base, there was a span of 12 bases. This chain's CDR3 is CASSYRDIRSYEQYF. The DNA for the CDR3 is TGTGCCAGCAGTTACCGGGACATCAGATCCTACGAGCAGTACTTC.

The chain carries TRBV7-9 and TRBJ1-2, with TRBD1 as a possible D gene (6 bases). This CDR3 has 15 residues. Between the trimmed V and J ends, which lost 5 bases and 2 bases, there was a span of 15 bases. CDR1 SEHNR and CDR2 FQNEAQ come from the germline V gene (reference sequence). The CDR3 reads CASSIGQRLNYGYTF. As DNA, the CDR3 is TGTGCCAGCAGCATCGGACAGAGACTAAACTATGGCTACACCTTC.

This clone has only one observation. V gene TRBV6-1 combines with J gene TRBJ1-2; 11 bases line up with TRBD1. CDR3 length: 15 residues. The germline V gene has CDR1 MNHNS and CDR2 SASEGT. V lost 1 base to trimming and J lost 4 bases; unmatched junction nucleotides: 2. CDR3: CASSEGTGGVYGYTF. Written as DNA, the CDR3 is TGTGCCAGCAGTGAAGGGACAGGGGGCGTCTATGGCTACACCTTC.

V is TRBV10-3 and J is TRBJ2-2, with a possible D match to TRBD1 (5 bases). Germline V lookup: CDR1 ENHRY, CDR2 SYGVKD. The CDR3 length is 13 residues. The ends were cut back, 7 bases at V and 4 bases at J, with 10 bases in the middle. CDR3 amino acids: CAIKDKSTGELFF. The CDR3 DNA reads as TGTGCCATCAAGGACAAGAGCACCGGGGAGCTGTTTTTT.

The V and J genes are TRBV19 and TRBJ1-1; the D gene is possibly TRBD1 (5 bases). Germline V gives CDR1 LNHDA, CDR2 SQIVND (reference sequence). The V end lost 6 bases, the J end lost 2 bases, and 16 bases lay between the germline ends. CDR3 length: 15 residues. The CDR3: CASSDLRGSNTEAFF. The CDR3 nucleotides read TGTGCCAGTAGCGACTTGAGGGGAAGTAACACTGAAGCTTTCTTT.

The rearrangement links TRBV28 to TRBJ1-2, with D perhaps TRBD1 (5 bases). Trimming shortened V by 6 bases and J by 8 bases, and 10 bases separated the two germline ends. This CDR3 has 11 residues. Germline V gene data show CDR1 as MDHEN and CDR2 as SYDVKM. CDR3 sequence (DNA): TGTGCCAGCAGAGGGGACCCCGGCTACACCTTC. Amino acid sequence: CASRGDPGYTF.

This chain uses TRBV3-1 (or the pseudogene TRBV3-2) with TRBJ1-2, with D hard to call. Germline-derived CDR1 and CDR2 are LGHDT and YNNKEL (reference sequence). The CDR3 has 11 residues. V lost 0 bases, J lost 7 bases, and 3 bases lay in between. CDR3: CASSQDVGYTF. CDR3 bases: TGTGCCAGCAGCCAAGATGTTGGCTACACCTTC.

The J gene is TRBJ1-1, the V gene TRBV29-1; no definite D call. From germline, CDR1 is SQVTM and CDR2 ANQGSEA. CDR3 length equals 11 residues. Trimming took 4 bases from V and 4 from J, leaving 7 bases between them. The CDR3 protein is CSVAFGTEAFF. CDR3 nucleotides: TGCAGCGTTGCATTCGGCACTGAAGCTTTCTTT.

The chain links TRBV5-1 to TRBJ1-1; TRBD1 matches 7 bases. V lost 4 bases and J lost 5; bases outside the gene matches: 11. The CDR3 loop spans 15 amino acids. Germline CDR1 and CDR2: SGHRS and YFSETQ. The CDR3 here is CASSLNRQGVTEAFF. The CDR3 DNA follows: TGCGCCAGCAGCCTCAATAGACAGGGTGTGACTGAAGCTTTCTTT. Drawing the rest from reference TRBV5-1 and TRBJ1-1, the complete variable domain is KAGVTQTPRYLIKTRGQQVTLSCSPISGHRSVSWYQQTPGQGLQFLFEYFSETQRNKGNFPGRFSGRQFSNSRSEMNVSTLELGDSALYLCASSLNRQGVTEAFFGQGTRLTVV.

The table lists this clone with a count of one. The chain has TRBV5-4 and TRBJ1-2; TRBD1 agrees at 10 bases. The germline V gene has CDR1 SGHNT and CDR2 YYREEE (reference sequence). V lost 7 bases to trimming and J lost 8 bases; unmatched junction nucleotides: 11. The CDR3 has 14 amino acids. Here the CDR3 reads CASGGTGAQLGYTF. Written as DNA, the CDR3 is TGTGCCAGCGGGGGGACAGGGGCGCAATTGGGCTACACCTTC.

V and J are TRBV2 and TRBJ1-5; unclear D gene. There are 15 residues in the CDR3. Germline V CDR1 and CDR2: SNHLY, FYNNEI. V was trimmed by 5 bases and J by 4 bases, leaving 15 bases between them. As DNA, the CDR3 is TGTGCCAGCAGTTTGCACTTGGAACCTAATCAGCCCCAGCATTTT. Translated, it gives CASSLHLEPNQPQHF.

The rearrangement uses TRBV10-3 and TRBJ1-2; 9 bases align to TRBD1. This CDR3 has 17 residues. Looked up from germline, CDR1 is ENHRY and CDR2 is SYGVKD. The J segment lost 7 bases and the V segment lost 0 bases, leaving 12 bases of the junction unmatched. The CDR3 spells CAISESSLQGAVVGYTF. The CDR3 DNA follows: TGTGCCATCAGTGAGTCTTCGTTACAGGGGGCTGTCGTTGGCTACACCTTC.

This clone occurred once. CDR3 nucleotides: TGTGCCAGCAGCCCGCCGGGGCGGCGTGATACGCAGTATTTT. It specifies CASSPPGRRDTQYF. The chain recombines TRBV7-2 with TRBJ2-3, with D perhaps given as TRBD1 or TRBD2 (5 bases each). The V end was cut by 5 bases, the J end by 6 bases, with 15 bases between. The germline CDR1 and CDR2 sequences are SGHTA and FQGNSA. CDR3 length equals 14 residues. Together with reference TRBV7-2 and TRBJ2-3, the CDR3 gives the full variable domain: GAGVSQSPSNKVTEKGKDVELRCDPISGHTALYWYRQSLGQGLEFLIYFQGNSAPDKSGLPSDRFSAERTGGSVSTLTIQRTQQEDSAVYLCASSPPGRRDTQYFGPGTRLTVL.

The chain couples TRBV20-1 to TRBJ2-1; D gene uncertain. CDR1 is DFQATT, CDR2 SNEGSKA, per germline (reference sequence). The CDR3 contains 11 residues. Trimming shortened V by 6 bases and J by 10 bases, and 13 bases separated the two germline ends. CDR3 in amino acids: CSALEAAEQFF. The CDR3 coding sequence is TGCAGTGCCCTCGAGGCAGCCGAGCAGTTCTTC.

The CDR3 spells CASSQEGRAGQDSAGELFF. The CDR3 DNA reads TGTGCCAGCAGCCAAGAAGGAAGGGCGGGACAAGATTCGGCCGGGGAGCTGTTTTTT. The chain is built from TRBV3-1 (or the pseudogene TRBV3-2) and TRBJ2-2, with D perhaps TRBD1 or TRBD2 (6 bases each). Trimming removed 0 bases at V and 6 bases at J, with 23 bases between. Germline V gives CDR1 LGHDT, CDR2 YNNKEL (reference sequence). CDR3 length: 19 residues.

The genes are TRBV7-9 and TRBJ2-3, with D unclear. This CDR3 has 11 amino acids. V was cut by 6 bases and J by 8 bases, with 9 bases left in between. Looked up from germline, CDR1 is SEHNR and CDR2 is FQNEAQ (reference sequence). CDR3 bases: TGTGCCAGCAGGGTATTAGGTACGCAGTATTTT. Translated, it gives CASRVLGTQYF.

The chain uses TRBV2 and TRBJ1-2, with D perhaps matching TRBD1 (5 bases). Trimming stripped 6 bases from V and 8 bases from J, with 13 bases between. CDR3 length: 12 amino acids. Germline CDR1 is SNHLY and CDR2 is FYNNEI. The CDR3 protein is CASRGLWDGYTF. The CDR3 DNA sequence: TGTGCCAGCAGGGGTTTGTGGGACGGCTACACCTTC.

The chain couples TRBV29-1 to TRBJ1-3; D not resolved. Germline V CDR1 and CDR2: SQVTM, ANQGSEA. This CDR3 spans 13 amino acids. V lost 4 bases to trimming and J lost 3 bases, with 10 bases between them. This chain's CDR3 is CSVAFSGGNTIYF. The CDR3 coding sequence is TGCAGCGTTGCCTTCTCGGGTGGAAACACCATATATTTT.

The J gene is TRBJ2-2, the V gene TRBV19, with a tentative D call TRBD2 (5 bases). The length of the CDR3 is 16 residues. V was cut by 1 base and J by 0 bases, with 9 bases left in between. From germline, CDR1 is LNHDA and CDR2 SQIVND (reference sequence). The CDR3 coding sequence is TGTGCCAGTAGTATAGTTTCGGGGTCGAACACCGGGGAGCTGTTTTTT. The encoded protein is CASSIVSGSNTGELFF.

This chain links TRBV10-3 with TRBJ1-2; D gene unclear. V was clipped by 7 bases and J by 4 bases, with 16 bases between them. This CDR3 is 14 amino acids long. From germline, CDR1 is ENHRY and CDR2 SYGVKD. The CDR3 region is CAITDPRWGYGYTF. In DNA form, the CDR3 reads TGTGCCATCACCGACCCCAGGTGGGGCTATGGCTACACCTTC.

The V and J genes are TRBV7-2 and TRBJ2-5, with TRBD2 matching over 10 bases. Looked up from germline, CDR1 is SGHTA and CDR2 is FQGNSA. Trimming removed 1 base from V and 6 bases from J; junction bases left unmatched: 14. This CDR3 contains 18 residues. CDR3 bases: TGTGCCAGCAGCTTAGGGGTACTAGCGGGGATGGTCTTGAAGACCCAGTACTTC. Translated, it gives CASSLGVLAGMVLKTQYF.